A selection of T cell receptor beta chains follows, all from one sample in a study of blood T cells in healthy people across ages. MiXCR was run by TCRdb on the 5' RACE reads, yielding one entry per CDR3 protein. The sample consists of fewer than 700,000 distinct CDR3 sequences, around 41% of them appearing once. The source material was blood. Source of these receptors: an elderly man in good health. CDR3s include the opening cysteine and the closing phenylalanine or tryptophan. Each record gives: D gene, V gene, J gene, clone size, CDR3 DNA, CDR3 protein. D genes are given only for firm matches. Size tells how often a clone was seen (once, few, many) or the class of an expanded clone, and some rows leave it out.

d_gene: -
v_gene: TRBV18
j_gene: TRBJ2-3
abundance: -
CDR3nt: TGTGCCAGCTCACCATCCGCAGGGAGGTCAGATACGCAGTATTTT
CDR3aa: CASSPSAGRSDTQYF

d_gene: -
v_gene: TRBV20-1
j_gene: TRBJ2-2
abundance: -
CDR3nt: TGCAGTGCTAGAGCAGGGGCGGGGGTCGTCGGGGAGCTGTTTTTT
CDR3aa: CSARAGAGVVGELFF

d_gene: -
v_gene: TRBV5-1
j_gene: TRBJ2-5
abundance: -
CDR3nt: TGCGCCAGCAGCGAGGATGGGCCCACCCAGTACTTC
CDR3aa: CASSEDGPTQYF

d_gene: -
v_gene: TRBV12-3/TRBV12-4
j_gene: TRBJ1-6
abundance: -
CDR3nt: TGTGCCAGCAGTTTAGCGGACACGGCGGCACCCCTCCACTTT
CDR3aa: CASSLADTAAPLHF

d_gene: -
v_gene: TRBV3-1
j_gene: TRBJ2-7
abundance: few
CDR3nt: TGTGCCAGCAGCCAAGGGCCCTCCGCCAGATCATCAGTGGTGCAGTACTTC
CDR3aa: CASSQGPSARSSVVQYF

d_gene: -
v_gene: TRBV7-6
j_gene: TRBJ2-1
abundance: -
CDR3nt: TGTGCCAACAGCTCGGTGGGTGAGCAGTTCTTC
CDR3aa: CANSSVGEQFF

d_gene: -
v_gene: TRBV12-3/TRBV12-4
j_gene: TRBJ1-4
abundance: -
CDR3nt: TGTGCCAGCAGTTGGAAGATTAATGAAAAACTGTTTTTT
CDR3aa: CASSWKINEKLFF

d_gene: -
v_gene: TRBV18
j_gene: TRBJ2-1
abundance: -
CDR3nt: TGTGCCAGCTCATCCCCGAACCAGGGTACCTACAATGAGCAGTTCTTC
CDR3aa: CASSSPNQGTYNEQFF

d_gene: -
v_gene: TRBV29-1
j_gene: TRBJ2-7
abundance: many
CDR3nt: TGCAGCGTTGAAGAGGGCAATTGGGAGCAGTACTTC
CDR3aa: CSVEEGNWEQYF

d_gene: TRBD2
v_gene: TRBV20-1
j_gene: TRBJ2-1
abundance: -
CDR3nt: TGCAGTGCGTTAATTAGCGGGAGTCACAATGAGCAGTTCTTC
CDR3aa: CSALISGSHNEQFF

d_gene: TRBD1
v_gene: TRBV28
j_gene: TRBJ1-1
abundance: -
CDR3nt: TGTGCCAGCAGTGCAGGGGGCTTTGACACTGAAGCTTTCTTT
CDR3aa: CASSAGGFDTEAFF

d_gene: -
v_gene: TRBV12-3/TRBV12-4
j_gene: TRBJ2-1
abundance: -
CDR3nt: TGTGCCAGCAGTTGGTCCGGGACGAAGGGGAATGAGCAGTTCTTC
CDR3aa: CASSWSGTKGNEQFF

d_gene: -
v_gene: TRBV20-1
j_gene: TRBJ2-5
abundance: -
CDR3nt: TGCAGTGCTAACCCCCTGTCGGGCCAAGAGACCCAGTACTTC
CDR3aa: CSANPLSGQETQYF

d_gene: TRBD1
v_gene: TRBV28
j_gene: TRBJ1-5
abundance: -
CDR3nt: TGTGCCAGCAGACCTGGACAGGCGGGCAATCAGCCCCAGCATTTT
CDR3aa: CASRPGQAGNQPQHF

d_gene: TRBD2
v_gene: TRBV10-3
j_gene: TRBJ2-1
abundance: many
CDR3nt: TGTGCCAATGCGGCTAGCGGGGGGGCCAATGAGCAGTTCTTC
CDR3aa: CANAASGGANEQFF

d_gene: TRBD2
v_gene: TRBV19
j_gene: TRBJ2-7
abundance: -
CDR3nt: TGTGCCAGTAGGATGGGGACTAGCGGGAATCACGAGCAGTACTTC
CDR3aa: CASRMGTSGNHEQYF

d_gene: -
v_gene: TRBV7-2
j_gene: TRBJ2-7
abundance: few
CDR3nt: TGTGCCAGCAGCTTAGCGTTGGGGGCTAGCTCCTACGAGCAGTACTTC
CDR3aa: CASSLALGASSYEQYF

d_gene: TRBD1
v_gene: TRBV7-3
j_gene: TRBJ2-1
abundance: -
CDR3nt: TGTGCCAGCAGCCACAGGGGGCGCCGGAATGAGCAGTTCTTC
CDR3aa: CASSHRGRRNEQFF

d_gene: TRBD2
v_gene: TRBV12-3/TRBV12-4
j_gene: TRBJ2-7
abundance: few
CDR3nt: TGTGCCAGCAGCACGCTAGCGGGGTCAACTTACGAGCAGTACTTC
CDR3aa: CASSTLAGSTYEQYF

d_gene: TRBD1
v_gene: TRBV5-1
j_gene: TRBJ1-2
abundance: few
CDR3nt: TGCGCCAGCAGTACCCAGGGGGGAAACTATGGCTACACCTTC
CDR3aa: CASSTQGGNYGYTF

d_gene: -
v_gene: TRBV20-1
j_gene: TRBJ2-2
abundance: once
CDR3nt: TGCAGTGCTAGAGCGGGTGGGGCGTACACCGGGGAGCTGTTTTTT
CDR3aa: CSARAGGAYTGELFF

d_gene: -
v_gene: TRBV7-2
j_gene: TRBJ2-7
abundance: few
CDR3nt: TGTGCCAGCGCACGATACAATGAGCAGTACTTC
CDR3aa: CASARYNEQYF

d_gene: -
v_gene: TRBV7-3
j_gene: TRBJ2-5
abundance: few
CDR3nt: TGTGCCAGCAGCCAAGGGTCGGAGACCCAGTACTTC
CDR3aa: CASSQGSETQYF

d_gene: TRBD1
v_gene: TRBV30
j_gene: TRBJ1-5
abundance: -
CDR3nt: TGTGCCTGGAGGGACAGGGGCTCTGGCCAGCCCCAGCATTTT
CDR3aa: CAWRDRGSGQPQHF

d_gene: -
v_gene: TRBV7-9
j_gene: TRBJ2-3
abundance: few
CDR3nt: TGTGCCAGCAGCTTGAGGCAGGGGATCGATACGCAGTATTTT
CDR3aa: CASSLRQGIDTQYF

d_gene: -
v_gene: TRBV5-1
j_gene: TRBJ2-2
abundance: -
CDR3nt: TGCGCCAGCAGCTTGGTCCCCCAGGCCGGGGAGCTGTTTTTT
CDR3aa: CASSLVPQAGELFF

d_gene: TRBD1
v_gene: TRBV11-2
j_gene: TRBJ2-3
abundance: -
CDR3nt: TGTGCCAGCAGCTGGGGGGCTAGACAGGGGACCACAGATGCGCAGTATTTT
CDR3aa: CASSWGARQGTTDAQYF

d_gene: -
v_gene: TRBV4-1
j_gene: TRBJ2-3
abundance: -
CDR3nt: TGCGCCAGCAGCCAAAACAAAGACTTATCTAGCACAGATACGCAGTATTTT
CDR3aa: CASSQNKDLSSTDTQYF

d_gene: TRBD2
v_gene: TRBV7-6
j_gene: TRBJ2-1
abundance: -
CDR3nt: TGTGCCAGCAGCTTTTATAGCGGGAGCGCATTTTCCTACAATGAGCAGTTCTTT
CDR3aa: CASSFYSGSAFSYNEQFF

d_gene: TRBD2
v_gene: TRBV9
j_gene: TRBJ2-1
abundance: once
CDR3nt: TGTGCCAGCAGCGTGGACTACGCGGGGGGGCGAAATAAGCAGTTCTTC
CDR3aa: CASSVDYAGGRNKQFF

d_gene: -
v_gene: TRBV6-1
j_gene: TRBJ1-1
abundance: few
CDR3nt: TGTGCCAGCAGTGTTCCTGCGGGAAAGAACACTGAAGCTTTCTTT
CDR3aa: CASSVPAGKNTEAFF

d_gene: TRBD1
v_gene: TRBV9
j_gene: TRBJ2-3
abundance: -
CDR3nt: TGTGCCAGCAGCCCAGGGACAGCCCCCACAGATACGCAGTATTTT
CDR3aa: CASSPGTAPTDTQYF

d_gene: TRBD2
v_gene: TRBV20-1
j_gene: TRBJ2-2
abundance: -
CDR3nt: TGCAGTGCTAGAATTCGACTAGCGGAGAACACCGGGGAGCTGTTTTTT
CDR3aa: CSARIRLAENTGELFF

d_gene: TRBD1
v_gene: TRBV28
j_gene: TRBJ2-4
abundance: -
CDR3nt: TGTGCCAGCGGTCGGGGACAGCTTTATAGGCAGTACTTC
CDR3aa: CASGRGQLYRQYF

d_gene: TRBD2
v_gene: TRBV28
j_gene: TRBJ2-5
abundance: -
CDR3nt: TGTGCCAGCAGCCCTAGCGGGAGGGCCGGAGAGACCCAGTACTTC
CDR3aa: CASSPSGRAGETQYF

d_gene: TRBD2
v_gene: TRBV7-9
j_gene: TRBJ2-5
abundance: -
CDR3nt: TGTGCCAGCAGAAAACAGGGCCGGGCGGGAGGCCAGAGGGAGACCCAGTACTTC
CDR3aa: CASRKQGRAGGQRETQYF

d_gene: -
v_gene: TRBV13
j_gene: TRBJ2-7
abundance: -
CDR3nt: TGTGCCAGCAGTCTCCGGGACGGGGGCTACGAGCAGTACTTC
CDR3aa: CASSLRDGGYEQYF

d_gene: TRBD1
v_gene: TRBV5-1
j_gene: TRBJ2-1
abundance: -
CDR3nt: TGCGCCAGCAGCACCGACCCGGGGACAGGGGCCAATGAGCAGTTCTTC
CDR3aa: CASSTDPGTGANEQFF

d_gene: -
v_gene: TRBV4-3
j_gene: TRBJ2-1
abundance: few
CDR3nt: TGCGCCAGCAGCCAAGAGAGGACTCAATTCCACAATGAGCAGTTCTTC
CDR3aa: CASSQERTQFHNEQFF

d_gene: -
v_gene: TRBV7-2
j_gene: TRBJ1-1
abundance: few
CDR3nt: TGTGCCAGTCAGGCGAGGGGTAGGAACACTGAAGCTTTCTTT
CDR3aa: CASQARGRNTEAFF

d_gene: -
v_gene: TRBV30
j_gene: TRBJ1-6
abundance: -
CDR3nt: TGTGCCTGGAGTGGGGGCTTCAGGGATTCACCCCTCCACTTT
CDR3aa: CAWSGGFRDSPLHF

d_gene: -
v_gene: TRBV28
j_gene: TRBJ1-3
abundance: -
CDR3nt: TGTGCCAGCAGTTTAAGCCGACCGGCAAACACCATATATTTT
CDR3aa: CASSLSRPANTIYF

d_gene: -
v_gene: TRBV29-1
j_gene: TRBJ2-5
abundance: -
CDR3nt: TGCAGCGGCACGGATCTAGCCTTGGGCAATGAGCAGTACTTC
CDR3aa: CSGTDLALGNEQYF

d_gene: -
v_gene: TRBV10-3
j_gene: TRBJ1-4
abundance: -
CDR3nt: TGTGCCATCAGCACGGGCACTAATGAAAAACTGTTTTTT
CDR3aa: CAISTGTNEKLFF

d_gene: TRBD2
v_gene: TRBV4-1
j_gene: TRBJ2-3
abundance: -
CDR3nt: TGCGCCAGCAGCCAAAGACTAGCAGCAGCAGATACGCAGTATTTT
CDR3aa: CASSQRLAAADTQYF

d_gene: -
v_gene: TRBV2
j_gene: TRBJ2-4
abundance: -
CDR3nt: TGTGCCAGCAGTATGACAAGGAGCATTCAGTACTTC
CDR3aa: CASSMTRSIQYF

d_gene: TRBD1
v_gene: TRBV7-9
j_gene: TRBJ2-1
abundance: few
CDR3nt: TGTGCCAGCAGCGTAGGGGACAGATACAATGAGCAGTTCTTC
CDR3aa: CASSVGDRYNEQFF

d_gene: -
v_gene: TRBV24-1
j_gene: TRBJ2-1
abundance: once
CDR3nt: TGTGCCACCAGTGATCCCGGACTACTCTACAATGAGCAGTTCTTC
CDR3aa: CATSDPGLLYNEQFF

d_gene: -
v_gene: TRBV7-2
j_gene: TRBJ2-5
abundance: -
CDR3nt: TGTGCCAGCACCCAACTAACGGGACAAAAAGAGACCCAGTACTTC
CDR3aa: CASTQLTGQKETQYF

d_gene: -
v_gene: TRBV9
j_gene: TRBJ2-1
abundance: -
CDR3nt: TGTGCCAGCAGCGTAGGCCTTATCGGGGTCAATGAGCAGTTCTTC
CDR3aa: CASSVGLIGVNEQFF

d_gene: -
v_gene: TRBV5-1
j_gene: TRBJ2-1
abundance: -
CDR3nt: TGCGCCAGCAGCTTGGTAGGAACGGGTGATATCTACAATGTGCAGTTCTTC
CDR3aa: CASSLVGTGDIYNVQFF

d_gene: -
v_gene: TRBV25-1
j_gene: TRBJ1-2
abundance: few
CDR3nt: TGTGCCAGCACCCCACAGGGACGGGCCTATGGCTACACCTTC
CDR3aa: CASTPQGRAYGYTF

d_gene: -
v_gene: TRBV6-2/TRBV6-3
j_gene: TRBJ2-7
abundance: many
CDR3nt: TGTGCCAGCACCGGACTTTACGAGCAGTACTTC
CDR3aa: CASTGLYEQYF

d_gene: -
v_gene: TRBV28
j_gene: TRBJ1-6
abundance: -
CDR3nt: TGTGCCAGCATTTTATTAATCAATTCACCCCTCCACTTT
CDR3aa: CASILLINSPLHF